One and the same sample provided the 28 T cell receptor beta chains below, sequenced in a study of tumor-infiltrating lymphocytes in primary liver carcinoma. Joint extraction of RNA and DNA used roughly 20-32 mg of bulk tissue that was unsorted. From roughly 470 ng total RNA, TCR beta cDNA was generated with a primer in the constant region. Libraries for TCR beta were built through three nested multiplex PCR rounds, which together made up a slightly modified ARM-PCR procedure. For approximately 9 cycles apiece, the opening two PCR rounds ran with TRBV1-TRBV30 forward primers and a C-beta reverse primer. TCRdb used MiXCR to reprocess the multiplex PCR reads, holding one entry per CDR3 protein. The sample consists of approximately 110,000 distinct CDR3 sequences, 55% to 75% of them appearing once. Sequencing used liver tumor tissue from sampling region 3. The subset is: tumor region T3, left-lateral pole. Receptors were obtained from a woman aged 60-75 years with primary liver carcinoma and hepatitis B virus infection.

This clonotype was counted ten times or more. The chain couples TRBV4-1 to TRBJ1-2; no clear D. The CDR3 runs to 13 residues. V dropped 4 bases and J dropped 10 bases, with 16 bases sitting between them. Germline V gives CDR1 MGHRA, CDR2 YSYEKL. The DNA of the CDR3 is TGCGCCAGCAGCCCGCCGGGCGCTGGGGACTACACCTTC. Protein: CASSPPGAGDYTF.

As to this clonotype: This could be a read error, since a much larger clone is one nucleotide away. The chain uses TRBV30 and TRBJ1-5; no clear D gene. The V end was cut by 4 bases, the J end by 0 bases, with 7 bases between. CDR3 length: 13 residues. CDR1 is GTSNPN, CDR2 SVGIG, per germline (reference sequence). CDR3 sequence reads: CAWNQSSNQPQHF. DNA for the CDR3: TGTGCCTGGAATCAGAGTAGCAATCAGCCCCAGCATTTT.

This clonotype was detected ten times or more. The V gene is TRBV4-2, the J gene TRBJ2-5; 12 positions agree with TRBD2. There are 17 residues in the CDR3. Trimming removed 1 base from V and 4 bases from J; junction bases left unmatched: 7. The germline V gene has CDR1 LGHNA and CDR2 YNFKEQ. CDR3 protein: CASSQVGLAGMGETQYF. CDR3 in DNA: TGTGCCAGCAGCCAAGTAGGACTAGCGGGAATGGGAGAGACCCAGTACTTC.

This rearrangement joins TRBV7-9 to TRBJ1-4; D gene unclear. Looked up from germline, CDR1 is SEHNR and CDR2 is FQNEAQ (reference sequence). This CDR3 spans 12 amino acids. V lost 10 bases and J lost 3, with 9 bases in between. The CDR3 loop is CATSNPNEKLFF. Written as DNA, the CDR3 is TGTGCCACCAGTAATCCTAATGAAAAACTGTTTTTT.

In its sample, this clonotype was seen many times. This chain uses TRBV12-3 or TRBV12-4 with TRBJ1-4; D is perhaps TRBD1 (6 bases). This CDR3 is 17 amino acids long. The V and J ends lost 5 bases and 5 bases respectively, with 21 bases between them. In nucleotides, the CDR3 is TGTGCCAGCAGTCCCCACTCCTCGACAGGCGCCAATGAAAAACTGTTTTTT. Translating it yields CASSPHSSTGANEKLFF.

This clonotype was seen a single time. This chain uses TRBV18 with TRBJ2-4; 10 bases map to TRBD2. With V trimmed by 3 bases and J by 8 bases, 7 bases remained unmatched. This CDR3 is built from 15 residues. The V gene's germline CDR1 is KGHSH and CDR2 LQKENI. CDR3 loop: CASSPNPGTSDIQYF. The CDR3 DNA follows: TGTGCCAGCTCACCCAATCCGGGGACTAGCGACATTCAGTACTTC.

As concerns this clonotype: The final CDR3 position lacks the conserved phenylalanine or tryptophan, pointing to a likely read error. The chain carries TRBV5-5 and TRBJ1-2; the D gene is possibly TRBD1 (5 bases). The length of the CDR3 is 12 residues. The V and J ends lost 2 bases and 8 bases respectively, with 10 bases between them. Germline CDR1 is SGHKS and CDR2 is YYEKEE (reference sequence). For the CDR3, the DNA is TGTGCCAGCAGCTTCGACAGCCGCGGCTACACCATC. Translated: CASSFDSRGYTI.

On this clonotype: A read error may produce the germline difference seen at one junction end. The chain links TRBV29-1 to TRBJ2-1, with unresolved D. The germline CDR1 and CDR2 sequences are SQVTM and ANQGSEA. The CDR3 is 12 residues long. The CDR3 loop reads CSVGLTNSERSF. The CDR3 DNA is TGCAGCGTTGGACTTACGAACAGTGAGCGATCCTTC.

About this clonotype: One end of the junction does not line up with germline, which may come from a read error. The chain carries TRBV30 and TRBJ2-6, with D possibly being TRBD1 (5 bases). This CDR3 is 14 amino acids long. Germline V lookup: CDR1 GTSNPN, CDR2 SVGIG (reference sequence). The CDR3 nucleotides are TGTGCCTGGACTGACAGCTCTGGGGCCAACGTCCTGGCTTTC. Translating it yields CAWTDSSGANVLAF.

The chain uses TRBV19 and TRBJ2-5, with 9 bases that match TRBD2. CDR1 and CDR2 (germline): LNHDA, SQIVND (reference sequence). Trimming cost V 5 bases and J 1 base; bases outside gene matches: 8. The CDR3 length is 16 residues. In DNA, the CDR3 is TGTGCCAGTAGTCCTAGAGCGGGAGGCCTCCAAGAGACCCAGTACTTC. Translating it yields CASSPRAGGLQETQYF.

In DNA, the CDR3 is TGCAGCGCCTCCAAGGCTGTCGAGCAGCCCCAGCATTTT. This sequence encodes CSASKAVEQPQHF. The chain has TRBV29-1 and TRBJ1-5; D ambiguous. This CDR3 has 13 residues. V lost 7 bases to trimming and J lost 7 bases, with 17 bases between them. Germline V lookup: CDR1 SQVTM, CDR2 ANQGSEA.

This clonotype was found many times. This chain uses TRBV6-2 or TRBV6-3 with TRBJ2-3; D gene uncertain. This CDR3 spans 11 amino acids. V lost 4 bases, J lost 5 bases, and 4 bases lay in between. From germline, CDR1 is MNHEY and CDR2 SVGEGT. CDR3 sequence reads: CASSFKDTQYF. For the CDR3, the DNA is TGTGCCAGCAGTTTTAAAGATACGCAGTATTTT.

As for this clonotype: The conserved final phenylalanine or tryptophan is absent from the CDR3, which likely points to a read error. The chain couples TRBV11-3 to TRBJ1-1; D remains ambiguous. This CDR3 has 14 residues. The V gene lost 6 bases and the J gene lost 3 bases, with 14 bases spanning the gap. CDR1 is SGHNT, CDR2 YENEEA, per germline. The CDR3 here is CASSQDGLDTEAFS. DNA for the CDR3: TGTGCCAGCAGTCAGGACGGCTTGGACACTGAAGCTTTCTCT.

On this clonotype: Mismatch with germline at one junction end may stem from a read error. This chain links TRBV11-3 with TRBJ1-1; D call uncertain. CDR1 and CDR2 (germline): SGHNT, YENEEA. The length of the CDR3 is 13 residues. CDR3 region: CASTLMANTEAFF. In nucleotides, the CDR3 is TGTGCTAGCACCTTAATGGCAAACACTGAAGCTTTCTTT.

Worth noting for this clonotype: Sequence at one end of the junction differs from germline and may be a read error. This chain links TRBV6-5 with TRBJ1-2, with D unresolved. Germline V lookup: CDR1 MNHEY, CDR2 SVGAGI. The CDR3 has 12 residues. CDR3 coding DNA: TGTGCATGTTCGATTGGACCTGGTTTGTTTCTCTTC. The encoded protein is CACSIGPGLFLF.

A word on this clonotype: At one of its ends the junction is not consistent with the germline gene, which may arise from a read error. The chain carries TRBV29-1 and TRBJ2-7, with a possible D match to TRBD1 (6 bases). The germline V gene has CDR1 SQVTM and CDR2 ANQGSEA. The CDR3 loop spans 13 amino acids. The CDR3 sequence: CSVQQGLSYEQYF. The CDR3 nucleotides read TGCAGCGTCCAACAGGGTCTCTCCTACGAGCAATACTTC.

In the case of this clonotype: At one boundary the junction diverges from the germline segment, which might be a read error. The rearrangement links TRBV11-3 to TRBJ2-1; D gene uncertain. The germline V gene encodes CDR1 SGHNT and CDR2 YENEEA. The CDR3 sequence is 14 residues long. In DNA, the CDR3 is TGTGCCAGCAGCTTAGATAAGCAAGGAGTAGAGCAATTCTTC. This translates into CASSLDKQGVEQFF.

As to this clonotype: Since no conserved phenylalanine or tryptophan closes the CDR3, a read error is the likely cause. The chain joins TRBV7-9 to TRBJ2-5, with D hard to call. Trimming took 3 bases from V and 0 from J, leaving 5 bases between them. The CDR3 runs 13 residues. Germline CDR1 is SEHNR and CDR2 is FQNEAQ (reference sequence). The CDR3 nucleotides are TGTGCCAGCAGCTTTTCCAACCAAGAGACCCAGTACCTC. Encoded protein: CASSFSNQETQYL.

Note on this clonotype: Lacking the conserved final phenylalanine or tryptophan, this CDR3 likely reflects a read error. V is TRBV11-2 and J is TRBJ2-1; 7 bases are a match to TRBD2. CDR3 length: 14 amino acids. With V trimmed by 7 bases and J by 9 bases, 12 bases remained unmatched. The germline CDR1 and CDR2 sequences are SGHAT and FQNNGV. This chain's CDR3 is CASNFMREWGEQFL. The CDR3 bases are TGTGCCAGCAACTTTATGCGGGAGTGGGGTGAGCAGTTCCTC.

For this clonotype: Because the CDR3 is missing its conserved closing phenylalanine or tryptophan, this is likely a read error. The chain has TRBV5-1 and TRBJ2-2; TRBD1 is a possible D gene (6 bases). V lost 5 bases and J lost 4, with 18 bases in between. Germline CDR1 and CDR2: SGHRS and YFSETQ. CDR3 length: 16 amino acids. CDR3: CASRPPGQLSTGELFL. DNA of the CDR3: TGCGCCAGCAGACCCCCGGGACAACTGAGCACCGGGGAGCTGTTTTTA.

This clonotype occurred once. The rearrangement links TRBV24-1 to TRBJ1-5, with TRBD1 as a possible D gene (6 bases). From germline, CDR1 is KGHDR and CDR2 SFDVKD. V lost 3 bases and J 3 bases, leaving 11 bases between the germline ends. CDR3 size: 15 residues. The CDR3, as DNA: TGTGCCACCAGTGATAGGGGGGGAGCCAATCAGCCCCAGCATTTT. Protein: CATSDRGGANQPQHF.

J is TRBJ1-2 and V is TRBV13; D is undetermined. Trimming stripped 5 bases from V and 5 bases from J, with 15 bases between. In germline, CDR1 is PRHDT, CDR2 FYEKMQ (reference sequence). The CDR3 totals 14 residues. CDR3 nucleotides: TGTGCCAGCAGCCACGTCGGAGTTAATTATGGCTACACCTTC. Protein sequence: CASSHVGVNYGYTF.

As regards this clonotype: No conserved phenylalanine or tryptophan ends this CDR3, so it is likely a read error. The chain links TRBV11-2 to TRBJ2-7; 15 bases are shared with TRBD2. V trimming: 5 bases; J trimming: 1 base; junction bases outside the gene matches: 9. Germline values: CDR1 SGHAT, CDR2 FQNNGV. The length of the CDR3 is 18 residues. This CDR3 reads CASSLWGTSGGRSYEQYI. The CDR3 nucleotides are TGTGCCAGCAGCCTCTGGGGGACTAGCGGGGGGAGGTCCTACGAGCAGTACATC.

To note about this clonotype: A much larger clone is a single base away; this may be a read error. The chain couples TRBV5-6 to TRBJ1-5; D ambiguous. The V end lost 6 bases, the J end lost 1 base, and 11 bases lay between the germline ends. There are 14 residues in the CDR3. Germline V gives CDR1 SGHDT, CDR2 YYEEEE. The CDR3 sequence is CASNLFWSNQPQHF. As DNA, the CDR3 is TGTGCCAGCAACCTATTCTGGAGCAATCAGCCCCAGCATTTT. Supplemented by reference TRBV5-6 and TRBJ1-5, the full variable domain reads DAGVTQSPTHLIKTRGQQVTLRCSPKSGHDTVSWYQQALGQGPQFIFQYYEEEERQRGNFPDRFSGHQFPNYSSELNVNALLLGDSALYLCASNLFWSNQPQHFGDGTRLSIL.

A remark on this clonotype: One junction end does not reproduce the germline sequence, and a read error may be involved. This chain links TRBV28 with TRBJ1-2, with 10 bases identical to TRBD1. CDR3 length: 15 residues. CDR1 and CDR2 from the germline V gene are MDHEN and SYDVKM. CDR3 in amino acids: CANSLAGTGVYGYTF. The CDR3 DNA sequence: TGTGCCAACAGTCTCGCTGGGACAGGGGTCTATGGCTACACCTTC.

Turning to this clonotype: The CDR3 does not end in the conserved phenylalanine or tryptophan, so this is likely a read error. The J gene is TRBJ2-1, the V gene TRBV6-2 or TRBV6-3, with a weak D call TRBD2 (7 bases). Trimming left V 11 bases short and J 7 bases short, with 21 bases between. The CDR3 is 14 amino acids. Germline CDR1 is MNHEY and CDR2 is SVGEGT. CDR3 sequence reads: CARMGLGGGNEQFL. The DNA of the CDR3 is TGTGCCCGCATGGGGCTAGGGGGGGGGAATGAGCAGTTCCTC.

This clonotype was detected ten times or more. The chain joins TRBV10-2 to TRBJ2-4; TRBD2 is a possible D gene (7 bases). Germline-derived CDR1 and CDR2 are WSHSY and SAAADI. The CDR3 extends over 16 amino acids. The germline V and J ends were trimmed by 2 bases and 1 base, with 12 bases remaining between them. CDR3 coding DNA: TGCGCCAGCAGTGAGCGGGGGGCGGGGGCCAAAAACATTCAGTACTTC. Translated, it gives CASSERGAGAKNIQYF.

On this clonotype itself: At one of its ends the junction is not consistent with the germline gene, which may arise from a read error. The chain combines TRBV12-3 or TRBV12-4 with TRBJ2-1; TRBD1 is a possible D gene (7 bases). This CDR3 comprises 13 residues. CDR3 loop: CANSSPTGEEQFF. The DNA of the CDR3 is TGTGCCAACAGTTCTCCCACAGGGGAGGAGCAATTCTTC.